This T cell receptor (beta chain) was recorded in a study of a mutant IDH1 vaccine in newly diagnosed glioma. Study context: Patients' prior therapy spanned radiotherapy, temozolomide, or both; most underwent both.

A remark on this clone: Its target is not known.

The J segment lost 2 bases and the V segment lost 1 base, leaving 6 bases of the junction unmatched. CDR3 length: 17 residues. Looked up from germline, CDR1 is SGHTA and CDR2 is FQGTGA. Regarding the study as a whole: Immune responses induced by the vaccine were seen in over 80% of patients, spanning multiple MHC alleles.

Some clones are missing from TCRdb's copy, which holds only in-frame ones; the method was immunoSEQ multiplex PCR. This table has roughly 51,000 clones, about nine tenths appearing once. Stated time point: baseline, week 1 (first vaccination visit). Regarding treatment: pre-vaccination baseline after standard-of-care therapy. This chain joins TRBV7-3 and TRBJ1-5; TRBD1 matches 9 bases. This material consisted of PBMCs, taken from a glioma patient treated with radiotherapy, temozolomide or both. This clonotype was sampled from a man aged 35 to 55 with glioma. The CDR3 nucleotides read TGTGCCAGCAGCTTAATAAGGACAGGGGAAGGCAATCAGCCCCAGCATTTT. The encoded protein is CASSLIRTGEGNQPQHF.